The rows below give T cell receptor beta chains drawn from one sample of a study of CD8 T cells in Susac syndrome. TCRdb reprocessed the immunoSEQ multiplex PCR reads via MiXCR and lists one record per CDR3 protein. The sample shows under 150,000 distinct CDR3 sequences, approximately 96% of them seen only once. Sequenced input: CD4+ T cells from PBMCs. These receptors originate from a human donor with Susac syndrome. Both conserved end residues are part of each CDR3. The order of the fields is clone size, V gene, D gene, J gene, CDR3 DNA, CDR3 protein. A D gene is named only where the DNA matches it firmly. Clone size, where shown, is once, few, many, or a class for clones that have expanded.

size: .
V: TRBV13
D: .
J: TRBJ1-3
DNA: TGTGCCAGCAGCGCTCTCTCTGGAAACACCATATATTTT
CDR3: CASSALSGNTIYF

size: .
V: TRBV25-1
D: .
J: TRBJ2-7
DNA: TGTGCCAGCAGTGGGACGGGGGACAAGACCTACGAGCAGTACTTC
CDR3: CASSGTGDKTYEQYF

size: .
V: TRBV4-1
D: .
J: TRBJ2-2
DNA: TGCGCCAGCAGCCAAGAAGGGCACCGGAACACCGGGGAGCTGTTTTTT
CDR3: CASSQEGHRNTGELFF

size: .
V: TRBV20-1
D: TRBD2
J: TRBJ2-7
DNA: TGCAGTGCTAGAGGACTCACCATACGGACTAGTGGGTCCTACGAGCAGTACTTC
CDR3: CSARGLTIRTSGSYEQYF

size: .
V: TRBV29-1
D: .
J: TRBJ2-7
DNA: TGCAGCGTTGCCACCCTAGCGACCTACGAGCAGTACTTC
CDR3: CSVATLATYEQYF

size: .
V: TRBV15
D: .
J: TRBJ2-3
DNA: TGTGCCACCAGCAGAGATAAAGCATCTAGCACAGATACGCAGTATTTT
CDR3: CATSRDKASSTDTQYF

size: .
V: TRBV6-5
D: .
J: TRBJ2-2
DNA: TGTGCCAGCAGTTACGTCCCTAGCACCCACACCGGGGAGCTGTTTTTT
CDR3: CASSYVPSTHTGELFF

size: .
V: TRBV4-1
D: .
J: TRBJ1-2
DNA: TGCGCCAGCAGCCAAGAGGGGGCCTTAGGGAGGGGCTACACCTTC
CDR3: CASSQEGALGRGYTF

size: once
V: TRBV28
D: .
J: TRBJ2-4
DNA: .
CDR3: CASSTSGLPSRDIQYF

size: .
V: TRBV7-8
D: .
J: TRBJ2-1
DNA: TGTGCCAGCAGCCCCGACTATGGGGTATACAATGAGCAGTTCTTC
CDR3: CASSPDYGVYNEQFF

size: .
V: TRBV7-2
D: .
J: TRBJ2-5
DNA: TGTGCCAGCAGCTTAAATCGGGGGGCCTGGGAGACCCAGTACTTC
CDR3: CASSLNRGAWETQYF

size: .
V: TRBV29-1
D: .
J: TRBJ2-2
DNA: TGCAGCGCTGCGGCTGGGGTGACGGGAGAGGTTATGGGCGGGGAGCTGTTTTTT
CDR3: CSAAAGVTGEVMGGELFF

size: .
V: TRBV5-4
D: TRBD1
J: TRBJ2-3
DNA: TGTGCCAGCAGGCGTAATCGACAGGGTGTTAGCACAGATACGCAGTATTTT
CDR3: CASRRNRQGVSTDTQYF

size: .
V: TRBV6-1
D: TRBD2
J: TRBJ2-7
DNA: TGTGCCAGCAGTTCCCGGGGGAGGGATGCCTACGAGCAGTACTTC
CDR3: CASSSRGRDAYEQYF

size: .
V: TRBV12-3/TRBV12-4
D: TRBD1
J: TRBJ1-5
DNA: TGTGCCAGCAGTCTGGGACAGGGGGGGTATCAGCCCCAGCATTTT
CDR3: CASSLGQGGYQPQHF

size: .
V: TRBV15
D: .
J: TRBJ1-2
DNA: TGTGCCACCAGCACTCCGTCGCCTAACTATGGCTACACCTTC
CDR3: CATSTPSPNYGYTF

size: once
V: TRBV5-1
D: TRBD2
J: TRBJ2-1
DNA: TGCGCCAGCAGAACTAGCGGGAGTTCCTACAATGAGCAGTTCTTC
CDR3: CASRTSGSSYNEQFF

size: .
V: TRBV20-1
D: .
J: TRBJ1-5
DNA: TGCAGTGCTAGAGTGGGTAGTCAGCCCCAGCATTTT
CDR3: CSARVGSQPQHF

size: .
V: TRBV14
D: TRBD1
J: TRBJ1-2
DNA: TGTGCCAGCAGTCGGGGGACAGGGGCGAGCTATGGCTACACCTTC
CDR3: CASSRGTGASYGYTF

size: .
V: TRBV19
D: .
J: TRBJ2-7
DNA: TGTGCCAGTAGTATCGACGGATTCTACGAGCAGTACTTC
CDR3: CASSIDGFYEQYF

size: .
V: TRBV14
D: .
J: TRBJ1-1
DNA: TGTGCCAGCAGCCGACCAGGCATGAACACTGAAGCTTTCTTT
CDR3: CASSRPGMNTEAFF

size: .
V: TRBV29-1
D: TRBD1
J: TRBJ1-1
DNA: TGCAGCGTTTCCAGGACAGGCACCAAGGTCGTAGCTTTCTTT
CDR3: CSVSRTGTKVVAFF

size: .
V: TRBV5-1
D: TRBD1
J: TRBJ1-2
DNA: TGCGCCAGCAGCACTGGGACAGATGTTGGCTACACCTTC
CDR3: CASSTGTDVGYTF

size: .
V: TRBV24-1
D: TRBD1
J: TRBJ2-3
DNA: TGTGCCACCAGTGATCAGGGGGAGTTGGCAGATACGCAGTATTTT
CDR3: CATSDQGELADTQYF

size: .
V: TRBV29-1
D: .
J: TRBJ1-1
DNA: TGCAGCGTTGAACGCTCAGACACTGAAGCTTTCTTT
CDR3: CSVERSDTEAFF

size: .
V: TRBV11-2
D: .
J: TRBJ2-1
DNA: TGTGCCAGCAGCTATTCCTTATCCAGCTCCTACAATGAGCAGTTCTTC
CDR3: CASSYSLSSSYNEQFF

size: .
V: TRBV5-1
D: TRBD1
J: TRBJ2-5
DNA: TGCGCCAGCAGCCGGGACAGTCGAGAGACCCAGTACTTC
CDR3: CASSRDSRETQYF

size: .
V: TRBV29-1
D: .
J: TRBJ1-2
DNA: TGCAGCGTTGAGGGGGGCGATGGCGATTTGAACTATGGCTACACCTTC
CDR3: CSVEGGDGDLNYGYTF

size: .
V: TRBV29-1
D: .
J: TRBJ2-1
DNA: TGCAGCGTTGAAAGGCACAACAATGAGCAGTTCTTC
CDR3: CSVERHNNEQFF

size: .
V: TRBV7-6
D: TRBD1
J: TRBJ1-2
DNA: TGTGCCAGCAGCTCGTTCCGGGACAGAAGGGATTACGGCTACACCTTC
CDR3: CASSSFRDRRDYGYTF

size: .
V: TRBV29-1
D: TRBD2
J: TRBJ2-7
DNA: TGCAGCGTTGAAGATCAGGCGGGGGGTATCTACGAGCAGTACTTC
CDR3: CSVEDQAGGIYEQYF